The rows below give T cell receptor beta chains drawn from one sample of a study of T cells in Graves' hyperthyroidism and ophthalmopathy. TCRdb recomputed calls from the multiplex PCR reads with MiXCR, one row per CDR3 protein. The sample includes 550,000 to 600,000 distinct CDR3 sequences, approximately 15% of them seen just once. Input material: blood. The receptors here all came from a woman younger than 35 with Graves' hyperthyroidism. CDR3s include the opening cysteine and the closing phenylalanine or tryptophan. Each record gives: V gene, J gene, D gene, CDR3 protein. The D gene is left open where the match is weak.

v_gene: TRBV20-1
j_gene: TRBJ2-3
d_gene: TRBD2
CDR3aa: CSARERGSGTGTDTQYF

v_gene: TRBV30
j_gene: TRBJ2-2
d_gene: TRBD2
CDR3aa: CAWTYGGSNGELFF

v_gene: TRBV20-1
j_gene: TRBJ1-6
d_gene: -
CDR3aa: CSARDPQGYNSPLHF

v_gene: TRBV6-5
j_gene: TRBJ2-7
d_gene: -
CDR3aa: CASSYSLWTVYEQYF

v_gene: TRBV7-2
j_gene: TRBJ2-2
d_gene: TRBD1
CDR3aa: CASTNRDRGSGELFF

v_gene: TRBV20-1
j_gene: TRBJ2-7
d_gene: -
CDR3aa: CSARKGRNYEQYF

v_gene: TRBV20-1
j_gene: TRBJ1-1
d_gene: -
CDR3aa: CSATENTEAFF

v_gene: TRBV6-1
j_gene: TRBJ2-1
d_gene: -
CDR3aa: CASSSTLGAVGEQFF

v_gene: TRBV24-1
j_gene: TRBJ1-5
d_gene: -
CDR3aa: CATNEGFDSNQPQHF

v_gene: TRBV20-1
j_gene: TRBJ2-7
d_gene: TRBD2
CDR3aa: CSATELAGLYEQYF

v_gene: TRBV2
j_gene: TRBJ1-3
d_gene: TRBD1
CDR3aa: CASSVGQPGNTIYF

v_gene: TRBV27
j_gene: TRBJ2-7
d_gene: -
CDR3aa: CASSRTAGAYEQYF

v_gene: TRBV11-3
j_gene: TRBJ1-1
d_gene: TRBD1
CDR3aa: CASSMLQGARTEAFF

v_gene: TRBV6-5
j_gene: TRBJ2-6
d_gene: -
CDR3aa: CASSYVGPGANVLTF

v_gene: TRBV6-1
j_gene: TRBJ2-1
d_gene: -
CDR3aa: CASSHHALNEQFF

v_gene: TRBV19
j_gene: TRBJ2-5
d_gene: -
CDR3aa: CASSTQTGFGETQYF

v_gene: TRBV15
j_gene: TRBJ1-3
d_gene: -
CDR3aa: CATSYGARSGNTIYF

v_gene: TRBV7-9
j_gene: TRBJ2-1
d_gene: TRBD2
CDR3aa: CASSRQFSGSATQFF

v_gene: TRBV7-2
j_gene: TRBJ2-3
d_gene: -
CDR3aa: CASSLESTQYF

v_gene: TRBV20-1
j_gene: TRBJ2-2
d_gene: -
CDR3aa: CSARTAGRGELFF